This is a list of T cell receptor beta chains from one sample in a study of cytomegalovirus exposure and HLA in healthy donors. The assay was immunoSEQ multiplex PCR, and TCRdb's table has in-frame clones only and misses some. The sample records some 270,000 clones, 80% to 95% being singletons. Sequenced input: PBMCs. These receptors were obtained from a girl aged 2-10 years in good health and CMV-seronegative. Each CDR3 is given with its conserved first and last residue. D genes are given only for firm matches. Expanded clones are given a class, and other clones once, few, many or no size at all.

NA,TRBJ1-5,TRBV4-1,TRBD1,TGCGCCAGCAGCCAGCAATGGGGACAGGCGGATCAGCCCCAGCATTTT,CASSQQWGQADQPQHF
NA,TRBJ2-5,TRBV11-2,TRBD2,TGTGCCAGCAGCCCAAGACTAGCGGGGGAACAAGAGACCCAGTACTTC,CASSPRLAGEQETQYF
NA,TRBJ2-2,TRBV4-1,NA,TGCGCCAGCAGCCAATCCATCGGTGGTACGAACACCGGGGAGCTGTTTTTT,CASSQSIGGTNTGELFF
NA,TRBJ1-1,TRBV11-2,NA,TGTGCCAGCAGCCAGGGGACATACACTGAAGCTTTCTTT,CASSQGTYTEAFF
NA,TRBJ2-7,TRBV27,NA,TGTGCCAGCAGCTCTCGTCGGGGTTACGAGCAGTACTTC,CASSSRRGYEQYF
few,TRBJ2-1,TRBV30,TRBD2,TGTGCCTGGAGTGGAAACGGCGGGGGGGCGGATGAGCAGTTCTTC,CAWSGNGGGADEQFF
NA,TRBJ2-1,TRBV27,NA,TGTGCCAGCAGTAACCTAAACGAGCAGTTCTTC,CASSNLNEQFF
NA,TRBJ2-1,TRBV12-5,TRBD2,TGTGCTAGTGGTTTGCCGGGACTAGCGGGAGGCCCCAATACCTACAATGAGCAGTTCTTC,CASGLPGLAGGPNTYNEQFF
once,TRBJ1-5,TRBV10-3,NA,TGTGCCATCAGTGAACAGAGAGAATTCAATCAGCCCCAGCATTTT,CAISEQREFNQPQHF
NA,TRBJ2-3,TRBV29-1,NA,TGCAGCGTTGGGGAGGGGGGCCTAGCAGATACGCAGTATTTT,CSVGEGGLADTQYF
NA,TRBJ2-3,TRBV27,TRBD2,TGTGCCAGCAGTCTAGCGGGATTCACAGATACGCAGTATTTT,CASSLAGFTDTQYF
NA,TRBJ2-1,TRBV7-9,NA,TGTGCCAGCAGCTTAGGGGCTAGCCCCAATGAGCAGTTCTTC,CASSLGASPNEQFF
NA,TRBJ2-7,TRBV5-1,TRBD2,TGCGCCAGCAGCTGGACTAGCGGGTTCCTCTACGAGCAGTACTTC,CASSWTSGFLYEQYF
NA,TRBJ1-2,TRBV10-2,NA,TGCGCCAGCAGTGAGAGCCGGACAGAGGGAGTGCGCGTTGGCTACACCTTC,CASSESRTEGVRVGYTF
NA,TRBJ1-4,TRBV7-9,TRBD1,TGTGCCAGCAGCTTAAGGACAGGAGATGAAAAACTGTTTTTT,CASSLRTGDEKLFF
NA,TRBJ1-6,TRBV6-1,NA,TGTGCCAGCAGTGTGCGGACGGGAGATTCACCCCTCCACTTT,CASSVRTGDSPLHF
NA,TRBJ1-5,TRBV19,NA,TGTGCCAGTAGTATAAGCGAGATTTATAGCAATCAGCCCCAGCATTTT,CASSISEIYSNQPQHF
NA,TRBJ1-6,TRBV4-1,TRBD1,TGCGCCAGCAGCCGCCCAGACAGGGAGGTCTCACCCCTCCACTTT,CASSRPDREVSPLHF
NA,TRBJ1-1,TRBV11-2,NA,TGTGCCAGCAGCTTAGCCAGCGGGGGGTACACTGAAGCTTTCTTT,CASSLASGGYTEAFF
once,TRBJ2-3,TRBV11-2,NA,TGTGCCAGCAGCACCAAGGGGGGGGAGGGCACAGATACGCAGTATTTT,CASSTKGGEGTDTQYF
once,TRBJ2-7,TRBV7-9,NA,TGTGCCAGCAGCCAGGACAGAGCCTACGAGCAGTACTTC,CASSQDRAYEQYF
NA,TRBJ2-7,TRBV29-1,TRBD2,TGCAGCGTTGAAGCCTCCGGAGCGGGGGGGCTATCCGGCGAGCAGTACTTC,CSVEASGAGGLSGEQYF
NA,TRBJ2-3,TRBV7-9,TRBD1,TGTGCCAGCAGCTTAGGGACAGGAAGCACAGATACGCAGTATTTT,CASSLGTGSTDTQYF
NA,TRBJ2-5,TRBV10-1,NA,TGCGCCAGCAGTGACTCCTCTAAACAAGAGACCCAGTACTTC,CASSDSSKQETQYF
NA,TRBJ1-1,TRBV29-1,TRBD1,TGCAGCGTTGATTTCCCCCAGGAGGACAGGAATGAACTTAGCACTGAAGCTTTCTTT,CSVDFPQEDRNELSTEAFF
NA,TRBJ1-4,TRBV27,TRBD1,TGTGCCAGCAGTCTGACAGGGGCCAGAGAAAAACTGTTTTTT,CASSLTGAREKLFF
NA,TRBJ2-3,TRBV4-1,TRBD1,TGCGCCAGCAGCCAACGGGACAGGGGCACAGATACGCAGTATTTT,CASSQRDRGTDTQYF
NA,TRBJ2-1,TRBV5-1,TRBD2,TGCGCCAGTAGGATAGCGGGGGTGCTATTGAATGAGCAGTTCTTC,CASRIAGVLLNEQFF
NA,TRBJ2-7,TRBV14,TRBD2,TGTGCCAGCAGCCAAGATAAAAGGACTAGCGGGGACTACGAGCAGTACTTC,CASSQDKRTSGDYEQYF
NA,TRBJ2-1,TRBV7-9,NA,TGTGCCAGCAGCTCGCACCGGGACTGGGGTTACAATGAGCAGTTCTTC,CASSSHRDWGYNEQFF
NA,TRBJ1-5,TRBV7-6,TRBD1,TGTGCCAGCAGCTTAGCGCCCGGGGGACAGGGGTACAATCAGCCCCAGCATTTT,CASSLAPGGQGYNQPQHF
few,TRBJ2-7,TRBV5-5,TRBD1,TGTGCCAGCAGACTCCAGGGGGCGGGCTCCTACGAGCAGTACTTC,CASRLQGAGSYEQYF
NA,TRBJ2-2,TRBV28,NA,TGTGCCACAGGGCGAGTTTTGGGTTTCAGGTCCGGGGAGCTGTTTTTT,CATGRVLGFRSGELFF
few,TRBJ1-4,TRBV19,NA,TGTGCCACCGCAGTAGGAGGGTATTATGAAAAACTGTTTTTT,CATAVGGYYEKLFF
NA,TRBJ2-3,TRBV29-1,TRBD1,TGCAGCGTTCCGGGACAGGTCTCAGATACGCAGTATTTT,CSVPGQVSDTQYF
NA,TRBJ2-1,TRBV27,NA,TGTGCCAGCAGTTTCGTGGGAGGGGGTGAGCAGTTCTTC,CASSFVGGGEQFF
NA,TRBJ2-3,TRBV6-1,TRBD1,TGTGCCAGCAGGGCCAGACAGGGGAGGGATACGCAGTATTTT,CASRARQGRDTQYF
NA,TRBJ1-5,TRBV5-1,NA,TGCGCCAGCAGCTTGTTTCCAGGGGATCAGCCCCAGCATTTT,CASSLFPGDQPQHF
NA,TRBJ1-3,TRBV10-3,NA,TGTGCCATCAGTGTTTTAGGTGAGGCTGGAAACACCATATATTTT,CAISVLGEAGNTIYF
once,TRBJ1-1,TRBV20-1,NA,TGCAGTGCTAGCGAGGGTGAAGCTTTCTTT,CSASEGEAFF
once,TRBJ1-6,TRBV28,TRBD1,TGTGCCAGCAGTTTCAACCGGGACAGGCTGAATTCACCCCTCCACTTT,CASSFNRDRLNSPLHF
once,TRBJ1-4,TRBV11-2,TRBD1,TGTGCCAGCAGCTTAGTGTCAGGGGGTCTGTTTTTT,CASSLVSGGLFF